This TCR beta chain was sequenced in a study of spatial heterogeneity in lung cancer (dated by TCRdb to the late 2010s). Concerning the study at large: Beta-chain transcripts were consistently detected in greater numbers than alpha-chain transcripts, which likely reflects a higher abundance of beta-chain transcripts. In the raw uncorrected reads, each unique combination of TCR and UMI appeared on average more than ten times. Both alpha and beta chains were TCR-sequenced in hundreds of tumor regions, fewer than 80 matched nontumor lung samples and around 54 PBMC samples obtained at surgery. In non-small cell lung cancer, the study quantitatively compared TCR alpha and beta repertoires across several tumor regions, matched nontumor lung, and blood. The study linked features of the TCR repertoire to counts of nonsynonymous mutations, which were determined by whole-exome sequencing of tumor tissue. On the study overall, not on this receptor specifically: Confirming at a functional level the hypothesis that regional TCRs recognize regional mutations was considered to require additional single-cell paired TCR alpha and beta sequencing.

Preparation of the library involved 5' RACE. Sequencing instrument: NextSeq 500. To allow correction of PCR and sequencing errors, the TCR library protocol tagged every TCR cDNA molecule with a unique molecular identifier. As for the original processing: TCR identification, UMI-based error correction and CDR3 extraction were performed with Decombinator tools. Expanded TCRs were defined as those above a frequency of 2 per 1,000, corresponding to the top 1% of the tumor frequency distribution. Rényi diversity was computed with the R vegan package after subsampling each repertoire 100 times to 5,000 TCRs. To build CDR3 similarity networks, amino acid triplet string-kernel similarity was used, and CDR3s were connected when their pairwise similarity was above 0.82. TCRdb reprocessing: public reads trimmed at Q25 with fastp, clones called with MiXCR, in-frame beta chains kept. Identical CDR3 protein sequences are pooled into one entry, listed with their most common genes and DNA. The V and J calls and clone size are TCRdb's, not the authors'. Recorded for this sample are 4,000 to 5,000 distinct CDR3 sequences; 15% to 20% of them occurred a single time. 20% to 25% of the sample is in the top ten clones.

V ends up 1 base short and J 3 bases short, with an unmatched junction base count of 3. From its cysteine to its phenylalanine, the CDR3 spans 13 amino acids. Only the CDR3 part of the read is kept: 39 bases, read in frame from the first base. CDR1 and CDR2 (SQVTM, ANQGSEA) derive from the germline V gene. The intended sense of this specimen's time point label: sample taken at primary tumor resection. For TCR sequencing, whole RNA was extracted from tumor and nontumor lung tissue, or from cryopreserved PBMC samples, and no cell sorting was done. Samples were obtained from over 70 patients with early-stage, untreated non-small cell lung cancer from the lung TRACERx cohort. A patient was chosen for TCR sequencing only when enough RNA was available from at least two tumor regions. Before selection, tumor and adjacent nontumor lung specimens were reviewed by a lung pathologist. Of note for this clonotype: It has no known antigen specificity. The record has no base qualities; no much larger clone is one base away.

The sequence is built from TRBV29-1 and TRBJ2-7, with TRBD1 matching 7 junction bases. Sequences were derived from normal lung tissue next to the tumor, sampled at surgery. The receptor's source is a male donor with early-stage non-small cell lung cancer. The CDR3 region reads CSVEGAGGYEQYF. The sequenced DNA is TGCAGCGTTGAAGGTGCAGGGGGCTACGAGCAGTACTTC.